These T cell receptor beta chains were read from a single sample in a study of radiotherapy plus CTLA-4 blockade in lung cancer. This table comes from immunoSEQ multiplex PCR, and its TCRdb copy is limited to in-frame clones, with some not included. This sample has around 55,000 clones, with roughly 79% found just once. Sequences were derived from peripheral blood, sampled from a patient treated with radiotherapy plus ipilimumab. The receptors were gathered from a human donor with non-small cell lung cancer whose response to radiotherapy plus ipilimumab could not be evaluated. The CDR3 runs from the conserved cysteine through the conserved F or W. Fields, in order: D gene, J gene, V gene, clone size, CDR3 DNA, CDR3 protein. A D gene is named only where the DNA matches it firmly. Rows may omit the clone size; those that give it use once, few, many or a size class.

d_gene: TRBD1; j_gene: TRBJ2-2; v_gene: TRBV19; abundance: .; CDR3nt: TGTGCCAGTAGGGTCCGGGACAGGGTTGCCGGGGAGCTGTTTTTT; CDR3aa: CASRVRDRVAGELFF
d_gene: TRBD1; j_gene: TRBJ2-7; v_gene: TRBV2; abundance: .; CDR3nt: TGTGCCAGCAGTGTAGGGACAGGGGCCTACGAGCAGTACTTC; CDR3aa: CASSVGTGAYEQYF
d_gene: TRBD1; j_gene: TRBJ2-7; v_gene: TRBV19; abundance: .; CDR3nt: TGTGCCAGTAGTCCTGAGGGACAGTTCTACGAGCAGTACTTC; CDR3aa: CASSPEGQFYEQYF
d_gene: .; j_gene: TRBJ2-7; v_gene: TRBV25-1; abundance: .; CDR3nt: TGTGCCAGCAGTGAGCCAGGGAGGAGGTCCTACGAGCAGTACTTC; CDR3aa: CASSEPGRRSYEQYF
d_gene: TRBD1; j_gene: TRBJ1-2; v_gene: TRBV6-1; abundance: .; CDR3nt: TGTGCCAGCAAACGACAGGGCGGATACGGCTACACCTTC; CDR3aa: CASKRQGGYGYTF
d_gene: .; j_gene: TRBJ1-2; v_gene: TRBV19; abundance: .; CDR3nt: TGTGCCAGTAGTACTACAGGGAGTTCTAACTATGGCTACACCTTC; CDR3aa: CASSTTGSSNYGYTF
d_gene: .; j_gene: TRBJ1-1; v_gene: TRBV2; abundance: .; CDR3nt: TGTGCCAGCAGTGATCCCTGGCGGCAGAGTGAAGCTTTCTTT; CDR3aa: CASSDPWRQSEAFF
d_gene: .; j_gene: TRBJ1-2; v_gene: TRBV9; abundance: few; CDR3nt: TGTGCCAGCAGCGTAGAGGGAGACGGCTACACCTTC; CDR3aa: CASSVEGDGYTF
d_gene: .; j_gene: TRBJ1-1; v_gene: TRBV6-1; abundance: few; CDR3nt: TGTGCCAGCAGTTCAAAGGGGTCCACTGAAGCTTTCTTT; CDR3aa: CASSSKGSTEAFF
d_gene: .; j_gene: TRBJ2-1; v_gene: TRBV11-2; abundance: .; CDR3nt: TGTGCCAGCAGCTTAGATCAGAATGAGCAGTTCTTC; CDR3aa: CASSLDQNEQFF
d_gene: TRBD2; j_gene: TRBJ2-5; v_gene: TRBV28; abundance: .; CDR3nt: TGTGCCAGCAGGCCCAGCGGGAGAAGAGAGACCCAGTACTTC; CDR3aa: CASRPSGRRETQYF
d_gene: .; j_gene: TRBJ2-7; v_gene: TRBV5-1; abundance: .; CDR3nt: TGCGCCAGCGGTCCGGGAGTCGGGCCCCAGGCCGAGCAGTACTTC; CDR3aa: CASGPGVGPQAEQYF
d_gene: .; j_gene: TRBJ1-2; v_gene: TRBV5-1; abundance: .; CDR3nt: TGCGCCAGCAGCTCTATCGCGGACTATGGCTACACCTTC; CDR3aa: CASSSIADYGYTF
d_gene: .; j_gene: TRBJ2-7; v_gene: TRBV7-2; abundance: few; CDR3nt: TGTGCCAGCAGCCCAGGCTCCTACGAGCAGTACTTC; CDR3aa: CASSPGSYEQYF
d_gene: TRBD2; j_gene: TRBJ2-1; v_gene: TRBV29-1; abundance: .; CDR3nt: TGCAGCGTTCAGCGGGAGGGCCCCTTTGAGCAGTTCTTC; CDR3aa: CSVQREGPFEQFF
d_gene: .; j_gene: TRBJ1-1; v_gene: TRBV5-1; abundance: .; CDR3nt: TGCGCCAGCAGTTCCGGGACAAGGAACACTGAAGCTTTCTTT; CDR3aa: CASSSGTRNTEAFF
d_gene: TRBD2; j_gene: TRBJ2-1; v_gene: TRBV27; abundance: .; CDR3nt: TGTGCCAGCAGCCCTAGCGGGGAATATGGCAATGAGCAGTTCTTC; CDR3aa: CASSPSGEYGNEQFF
d_gene: .; j_gene: TRBJ1-2; v_gene: TRBV5-6; abundance: .; CDR3nt: TGTGCCAGCAGCTTGGACAGGGCCACCTATGGCTACACCTTC; CDR3aa: CASSLDRATYGYTF
d_gene: .; j_gene: TRBJ2-1; v_gene: TRBV7-9; abundance: .; CDR3nt: TGTGCCAGCAGCCCAGCCGCAGGGTATGTGCAGTTCTTC; CDR3aa: CASSPAAGYVQFF
d_gene: .; j_gene: TRBJ1-2; v_gene: TRBV28; abundance: .; CDR3nt: TGTGCCAGCGAAATTGCAGAGGGCTATGGCTACACCTTC; CDR3aa: CASEIAEGYGYTF
d_gene: TRBD1; j_gene: TRBJ1-1; v_gene: TRBV5-1; abundance: .; CDR3nt: TGCGCCAGCAGCCCCTGGACAGGGGTTGGGAACACTGAAGCTTTCTTT; CDR3aa: CASSPWTGVGNTEAFF
d_gene: .; j_gene: TRBJ1-2; v_gene: TRBV21-1; abundance: .; CDR3nt: TGTGCCAGCAGCAAAGATGCTGGTCAGGGTTGTCACTATGGCTACACCTTC; CDR3aa: CASSKDAGQGCHYGYTF
d_gene: .; j_gene: TRBJ2-7; v_gene: TRBV28; abundance: .; CDR3nt: TGTGCCAGCAGTTTTGGATCAGGGATCTCCTACGAGCAGTACTTC; CDR3aa: CASSFGSGISYEQYF
d_gene: .; j_gene: TRBJ2-2; v_gene: TRBV27; abundance: few; CDR3nt: TGTGCCAGCAGTTCCCTAGCGATCACCGGGGAGCTGTTTTTT; CDR3aa: CASSSLAITGELFF
d_gene: TRBD2; j_gene: TRBJ2-4; v_gene: TRBV9; abundance: .; CDR3nt: TGTGCCAGCAGCGTAGAGGCGGGGGGGCAGGGGAACATTCAGTACTTC; CDR3aa: CASSVEAGGQGNIQYF
d_gene: TRBD1; j_gene: TRBJ2-1; v_gene: TRBV27; abundance: once; CDR3nt: TGTGCCAGCAGCTGGGACAGGGCTGCCAATGAGCAGTTCTTC; CDR3aa: CASSWDRAANEQFF
d_gene: .; j_gene: TRBJ1-1; v_gene: TRBV5-6; abundance: .; CDR3nt: TGTGCCAGCAGCTTTGGACACAACACTGAAGCTTTCTTT; CDR3aa: CASSFGHNTEAFF
d_gene: .; j_gene: TRBJ2-1; v_gene: TRBV11-2; abundance: .; CDR3nt: TGTGCCAGCAGCTTAGGCGGCCCCCGTTACAATGAGCAGTTCTTC; CDR3aa: CASSLGGPRYNEQFF
d_gene: .; j_gene: TRBJ2-3; v_gene: TRBV12-5; abundance: .; CDR3nt: TGTGCTAGTGGCTGGGGACTCACAGATACGCAGTATTTT; CDR3aa: CASGWGLTDTQYF
d_gene: TRBD1; j_gene: TRBJ2-5; v_gene: TRBV6-5; abundance: .; CDR3nt: TGTGCCAGCAGATCCGGACAGGGGATTCAAGAGACCCAGTACTTC; CDR3aa: CASRSGQGIQETQYF
d_gene: TRBD2; j_gene: TRBJ2-7; v_gene: TRBV2; abundance: .; CDR3nt: TGTGCCAGCAGTGTAAGCGGGGTGTGGGGCCGGGGGAACTACGAGCAGTACTTC; CDR3aa: CASSVSGVWGRGNYEQYF
d_gene: TRBD1; j_gene: TRBJ2-1; v_gene: TRBV5-1; abundance: .; CDR3nt: TGCGCCAGCAGCACCGGGACAGGGGGATATGAGCAGTTCTTC; CDR3aa: CASSTGTGGYEQFF
d_gene: TRBD1; j_gene: TRBJ1-3; v_gene: TRBV5-4; abundance: .; CDR3nt: TGTGCCAGCAGCACGGACAGGAACTCTGGAAACACCATATATTTT; CDR3aa: CASSTDRNSGNTIYF
d_gene: .; j_gene: TRBJ2-2; v_gene: TRBV5-1; abundance: .; CDR3nt: TGCGCCAGCAGCTTGGCAGGGGTAGAGCTGTTTTTT; CDR3aa: CASSLAGVELFF
d_gene: .; j_gene: TRBJ2-7; v_gene: TRBV27; abundance: few; CDR3nt: TGTGCCAGCAGATCCCACGGCGGCGAGCAGTACTTC; CDR3aa: CASRSHGGEQYF
d_gene: .; j_gene: TRBJ2-7; v_gene: TRBV28; abundance: .; CDR3nt: TGTGCCAGCAGTTTGGCAGGGTTCCACGAGCAGTACTTC; CDR3aa: CASSLAGFHEQYF
d_gene: .; j_gene: TRBJ2-1; v_gene: TRBV5-1; abundance: .; CDR3nt: TGCGCCAGCAGCTTGGCAGCGATGAGCTCCTACAATGAGCAGTTCTTC; CDR3aa: CASSLAAMSSYNEQFF
d_gene: .; j_gene: TRBJ2-7; v_gene: TRBV29-1; abundance: .; CDR3nt: TGCAGCGTTACCGGGACGGGAGACTACGAGCAGTACTTC; CDR3aa: CSVTGTGDYEQYF